This TCR beta chain was identified in a study of cytomegalovirus exposure and HLA in healthy donors. Findings and limits, study-wide: CMV antigen specificity was confirmed in vitro for a few CMV-associated chains.

The assay was immunoSEQ multiplex PCR, and TCRdb's table has in-frame clones only and misses some. The sample holds some 200,000 clones, about 80% seen once. This CDR3 has 14 amino acids. V lost 6 bases to trimming and J lost 10 bases; unmatched junction nucleotides: 7. The germline gives CDR1 KGHSH, CDR2 LQKENI. About this clone itself: What it binds is unknown.

This chain links TRBV18 with TRBJ1-6; 9 nucleotides align to TRBD1. This sequence originates from a woman between 18 and 29 years old in good health and CMV-seropositive. Sequencing was done on a sample of PBMCs. As DNA, the CDR3 is TGTGCCAGCTCCCCCGGGACAGGGAAATCACCCCTCCACTTT. It encodes CASSPGTGKSPLHF. Full variable domain (outside the CDR3, taken from reference TRBV18 and TRBJ1-6): NAGVMQNPRHLVRRRGQEARLRCSPMKGHSHVYWYRQLPEEGLKFMVYLQKENIIDESGMPKERFSAEFPKEGPSILRIQQVVRGDSAAYFCASSPGTGKSPLHFGNGTRLTVT.